The rows below give T cell receptor beta chains drawn from one sample of a study of blood T cell repertoires in COVID-19. The data were produced by immunoSEQ multiplex PCR, yet TCRdb's version contains in-frame clones alone and is incomplete. The profile shows under 500,000 clones, 80% to 90% of them singletons. Sequenced material: PBMCs or T cells enriched from blood (not recorded which). The receptors originated from a man aged 25 to 40 who had recovered from COVID-19. CDR3s include the opening cysteine and the closing phenylalanine or tryptophan. D genes are given only for firm matches. The listing skips clone size in some rows; elsewhere it reads once, few, many or a size class.

>.|.|TRBV28|TRBJ1-6|14
CASRRVWDASPLHF
TGTGCCAGCAGGCGGGTCTGGGATGCTTCACCCCTCCACTTT
>TRBD1|.|TRBV5-5|TRBJ2-7|15
CASSLLGQPFYEQYF
TGTGCCAGCAGCTTGTTGGGACAGCCTTTCTACGAGCAGTACTTC
>.|.|TRBV9|TRBJ1-4|20
CASSVGKEVWADQTNEKLFF
TGTGCCAGCAGCGTAGGTAAGGAAGTTTGGGCAGATCAAACTAATGAAAAACTGTTTTTT
>TRBD2|many|TRBV5-1|TRBJ2-1|16
CASSPDSASGSNEQFF
TGCGCCAGCAGCCCCGACTCGGCTAGCGGGAGCAATGAGCAGTTCTTC
>TRBD2|.|TRBV9|TRBJ2-1|15
CASSPGGSSYNEQFF
TGTGCCAGCAGCCCGGGGGGGAGCTCCTACAATGAGCAGTTCTTC
>.|.|TRBV7-9|TRBJ1-2|14
CASSPPGGNYGYTF
TGTGCCAGCAGCCCACCGGGGGGCAACTATGGCTACACCTTC
>TRBD2|.|TRBV5-6|TRBJ2-7|18
CASSLWGGGRKISYEQYF
TGTGCCAGCAGCTTGTGGGGCGGGGGACGGAAAATTTCCTACGAGCAGTACTTC
>.|.|TRBV18|TRBJ2-4|16
CASSPDLSGSKNIQYF
TGTGCCAGCTCACCAGATTTATCGGGGAGCAAAAACATTCAGTACTTC
>TRBD2|.|TRBV9|TRBJ2-1|14
CASSPGLAGVWQFF
TGTGCCAGCAGCCCGGGACTAGCGGGAGTTTGGCAGTTCTTC
>TRBD1|.|TRBV3-1/TRBV3-2|TRBJ1-1|15
CASSQTGTELWGAFF
TGTGCCAGCAGCCAAACCGGGACAGAACTCTGGGGGGCTTTCTTT